This TCR beta chain was captured in a study of shared clonotypes between healthy human individuals. On this clone: Its cognate antigen is unknown.

CDR1 MDHEN and CDR2 SYDVKM come from the germline V gene. The V and J ends lost 4 bases and 3 bases respectively, with 25 bases between them. The CDR3 runs 18 residues. Overall study results and limits: Despite large depth, sorted-subset datasets appeared incompletely sequenced.

As originally analysed: Owing to the provision of junction-only sequences devoid of quality scores by immunoSEQ, filtering differed. Generated by immunoSEQ multiplex PCR, the TCRdb table keeps only in-frame clones and is missing some. V and J calls and clone size are those listed in that table; D and trimming were worked out from the DNA. The table has about 1.5 million clones, 95% to 99% seen once. The clonotype was recovered from a man younger than 45 in good health. Sequenced sample: naive CD4+ T cells sorted from blood. The subset denotes: CD45RA+ positively selected. V gene TRBV28 combines with J gene TRBJ2-7; possible D gene TRBD1, 5 bases. DNA of the CDR3: TGTGCCAGCAGTTCGCAACTCCCCAGGGCCACGGACGTCTACGAGCAGTACTTC. Protein sequence: CASSSQLPRATDVYEQYF.